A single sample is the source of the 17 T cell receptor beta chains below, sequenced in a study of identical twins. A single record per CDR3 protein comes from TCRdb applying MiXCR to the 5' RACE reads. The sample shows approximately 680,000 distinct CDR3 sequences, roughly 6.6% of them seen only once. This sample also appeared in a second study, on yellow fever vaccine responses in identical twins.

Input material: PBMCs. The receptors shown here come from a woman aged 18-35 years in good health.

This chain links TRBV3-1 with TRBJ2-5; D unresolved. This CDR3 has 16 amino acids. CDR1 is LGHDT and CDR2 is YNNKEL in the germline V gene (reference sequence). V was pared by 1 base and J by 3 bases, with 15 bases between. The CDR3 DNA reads TGTGCCAGCAGCCAAGGAGGAGTCAGTTCTGAAGAGACCCAGTACTTC. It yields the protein CASSQGGVSSEETQYF.

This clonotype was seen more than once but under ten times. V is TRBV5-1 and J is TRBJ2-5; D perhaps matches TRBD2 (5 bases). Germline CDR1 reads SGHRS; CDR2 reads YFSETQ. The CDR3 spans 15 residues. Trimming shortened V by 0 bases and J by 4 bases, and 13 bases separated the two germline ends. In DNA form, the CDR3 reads TGCGCCAGCAGCTTGGAGACGAGGGTGCGAGAGACCCAGTACTTC. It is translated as CASSLETRVRETQYF.

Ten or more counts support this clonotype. The CDR3 protein is CASNEGAEQPQHF. In DNA form, the CDR3 reads TGTGCCAGCAACGAGGGGGCGGAACAGCCCCAGCATTTT. The V gene is TRBV6-1, the J gene TRBJ1-5; 7 nucleotides match TRBD1. The ends lost 7 bases at V and 7 bases at J; junction bases unmatched: 7. This CDR3 contains 13 residues. Germline CDR1 is MNHNS and CDR2 is SASEGT.

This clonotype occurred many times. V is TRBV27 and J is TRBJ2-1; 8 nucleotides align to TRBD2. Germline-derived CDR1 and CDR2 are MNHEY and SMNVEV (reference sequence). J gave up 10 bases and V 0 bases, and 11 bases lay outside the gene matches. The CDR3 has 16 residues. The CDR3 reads CASSLSRGVREAEQFF. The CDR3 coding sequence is TGTGCCAGCAGTTTATCAAGGGGCGTGCGGGAGGCCGAGCAGTTCTTC.

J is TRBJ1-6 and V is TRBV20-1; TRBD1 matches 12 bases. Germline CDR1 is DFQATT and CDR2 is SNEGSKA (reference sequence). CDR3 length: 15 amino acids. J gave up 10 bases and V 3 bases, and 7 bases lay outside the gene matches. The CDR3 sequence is CSARGQGATVSPLHF. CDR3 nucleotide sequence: TGCAGTGCTAGGGGACAGGGGGCGACGGTATCACCCCTCCACTTT.

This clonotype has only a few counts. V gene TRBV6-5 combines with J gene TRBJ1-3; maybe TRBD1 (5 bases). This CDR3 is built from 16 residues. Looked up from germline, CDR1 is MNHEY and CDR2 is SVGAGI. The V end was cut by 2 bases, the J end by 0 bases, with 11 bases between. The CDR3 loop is CASSYVEGTSGNTIYF. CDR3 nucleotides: TGTGCCAGCAGTTACGTAGAGGGGACCTCTGGAAACACCATATATTTT.

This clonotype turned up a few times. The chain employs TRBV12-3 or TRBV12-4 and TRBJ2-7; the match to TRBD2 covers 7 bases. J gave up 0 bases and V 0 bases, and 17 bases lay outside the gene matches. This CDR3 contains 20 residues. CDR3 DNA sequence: TGTGCCAGCAGTTTAGCGCGGTCCGGACTGGTGACTAGCCACTCCTACGAGCAGTACTTC. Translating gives CASSLARSGLVTSHSYEQYF.

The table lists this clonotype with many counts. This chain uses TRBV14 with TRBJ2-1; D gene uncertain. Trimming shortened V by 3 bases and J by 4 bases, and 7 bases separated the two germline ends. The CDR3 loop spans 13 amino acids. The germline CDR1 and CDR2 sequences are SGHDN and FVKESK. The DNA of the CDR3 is TGTGCCAGCAGCCAGGACGTATACAATGAGCAGTTCTTC. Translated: CASSQDVYNEQFF. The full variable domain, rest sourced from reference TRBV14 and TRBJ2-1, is EAGVTQFPSHSVIEKGQTVTLRCDPISGHDNLYWYRRVMGKEIKFLLHFVKESKQDESGMPNNRFLAERTGGTYSTLKVQPAELEDSGVYFCASSQDVYNEQFFGPGTRLTVL.

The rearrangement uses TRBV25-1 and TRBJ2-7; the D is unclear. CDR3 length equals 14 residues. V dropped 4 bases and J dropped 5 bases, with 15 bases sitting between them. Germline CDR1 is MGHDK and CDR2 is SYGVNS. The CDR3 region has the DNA TGTGCCAGCAGTGGGACCCTTGACGCCGACGAGCAGTACTTC. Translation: CASSGTLDADEQYF.

The CDR3 loop reads CSTQNSVSYEQYF. As DNA, the CDR3 is TGCAGTACTCAGAATAGCGTCTCCTACGAGCAGTACTTC. The V call is TRBV20-1, the J call TRBJ2-7, with a possible D match to TRBD2 (5 bases). Germline V CDR1 and CDR2: DFQATT, SNEGSKA (reference sequence). The CDR3 is 13 residues long. Trimming stripped 8 bases from V and 0 bases from J, with 14 bases between.

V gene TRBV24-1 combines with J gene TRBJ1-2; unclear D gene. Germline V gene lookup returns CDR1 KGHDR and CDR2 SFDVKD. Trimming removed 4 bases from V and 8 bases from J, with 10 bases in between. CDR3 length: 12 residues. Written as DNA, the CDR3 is TGTGCCACCAGTGAAAAGTATTCGGGCTACACCTTC. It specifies CATSEKYSGYTF.

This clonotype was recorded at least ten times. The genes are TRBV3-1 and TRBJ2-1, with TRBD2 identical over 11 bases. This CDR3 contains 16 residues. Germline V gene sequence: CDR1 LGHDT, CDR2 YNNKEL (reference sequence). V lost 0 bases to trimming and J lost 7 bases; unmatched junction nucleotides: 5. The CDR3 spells CASSQDPGLAGNEQFF. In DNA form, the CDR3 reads TGTGCCAGCAGCCAAGATCCTGGACTAGCGGGTAATGAGCAGTTCTTC.

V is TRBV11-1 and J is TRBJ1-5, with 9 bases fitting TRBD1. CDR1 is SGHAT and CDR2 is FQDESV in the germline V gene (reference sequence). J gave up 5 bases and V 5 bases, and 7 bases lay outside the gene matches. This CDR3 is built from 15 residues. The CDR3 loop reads CASSPGTGSYQPQHF. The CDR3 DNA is TGTGCCAGCAGCCCCGGGACAGGGTCTTATCAGCCCCAGCATTTT.

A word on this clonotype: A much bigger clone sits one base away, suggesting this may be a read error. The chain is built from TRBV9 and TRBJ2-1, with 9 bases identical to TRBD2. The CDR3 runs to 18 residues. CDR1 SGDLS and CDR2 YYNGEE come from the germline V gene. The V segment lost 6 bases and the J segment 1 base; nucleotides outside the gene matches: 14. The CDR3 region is CASMSGRLAASSYNEQFF. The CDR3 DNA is TGTGCCAGCATGTCGGGTAGACTAGCGGCATCTTCCTACAATGAGCAGTTCTTC.

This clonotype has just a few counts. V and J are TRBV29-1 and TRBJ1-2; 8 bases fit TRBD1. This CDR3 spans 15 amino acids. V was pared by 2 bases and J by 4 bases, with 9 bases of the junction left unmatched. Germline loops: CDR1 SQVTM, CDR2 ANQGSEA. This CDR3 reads CSVEPTGAFGYGYTF. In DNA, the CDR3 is TGCAGCGTTGAACCGACAGGGGCGTTTGGCTATGGCTACACCTTC.

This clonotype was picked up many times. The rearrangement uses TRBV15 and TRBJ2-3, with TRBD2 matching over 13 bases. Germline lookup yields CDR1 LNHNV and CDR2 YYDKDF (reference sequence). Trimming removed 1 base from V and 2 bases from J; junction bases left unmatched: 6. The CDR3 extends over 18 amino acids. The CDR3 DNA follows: TGTGCCACCAGCAGAGCCTTCGGACTAGCGGGGGACACAGATACGCAGTATTTT. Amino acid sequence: CATSRAFGLAGDTDTQYF. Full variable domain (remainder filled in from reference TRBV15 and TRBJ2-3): DAMVIQNPRYQVTQFGKPVTLSCSQTLNHNVMYWYQQKSSQAPKLLFHYYDKDFNNEADTPDNFQSRRPNTSFCFLDIRSPGLGDTAMYLCATSRAFGLAGDTDTQYFGPGTRLTVL.

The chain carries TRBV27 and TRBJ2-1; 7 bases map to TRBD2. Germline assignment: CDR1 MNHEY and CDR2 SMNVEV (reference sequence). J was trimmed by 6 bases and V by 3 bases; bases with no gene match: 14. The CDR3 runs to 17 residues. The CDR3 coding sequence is TGTGCCAGCAGTTTTTCGGTGGGGCGGGAGAGGTTCAATGAGCAGTTCTTC. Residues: CASSFSVGRERFNEQFF.